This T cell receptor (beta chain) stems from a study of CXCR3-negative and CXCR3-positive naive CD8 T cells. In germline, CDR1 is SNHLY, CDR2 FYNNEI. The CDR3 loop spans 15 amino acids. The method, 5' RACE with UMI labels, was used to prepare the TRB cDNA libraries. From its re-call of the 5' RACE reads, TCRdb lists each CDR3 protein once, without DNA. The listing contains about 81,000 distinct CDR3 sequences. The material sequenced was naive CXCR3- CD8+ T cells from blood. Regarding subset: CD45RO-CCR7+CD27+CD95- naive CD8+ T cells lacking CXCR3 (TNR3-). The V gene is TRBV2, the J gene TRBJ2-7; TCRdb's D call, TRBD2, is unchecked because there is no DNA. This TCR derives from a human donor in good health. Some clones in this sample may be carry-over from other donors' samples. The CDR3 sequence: CASSEGPSASYEQYF.